These 24 T cell receptor beta chains came from one sample sequenced in a study of T cells in narcolepsy. Only in-frame clones appear in the TCRdb table, and some are missing; sequencing was by immunoSEQ multiplex PCR. The sample has fewer than 35,000 clones, approximately 85% seen once. Sequenced input: CD45RA- memory CD4+ T cells from PBMCs. The receptors were sampled from a human donor with narcolepsy.

In DNA form, the CDR3 reads TGTGCCATCAGCGGGGCCGGGACAGGGGACGGGGCTAATGAAAAACTGTTTTTT. Its translation: CAISGAGTGDGANEKLFF. The chain carries TRBV10-3 and TRBJ1-4; TRBD1 matches at 10 bases. This CDR3 has 18 amino acids. Trimming removed 6 bases from V and 3 bases from J; junction bases left unmatched: 13. Germline V gives CDR1 ENHRY, CDR2 SYGVKD.

This chain connects TRBV6-6 to TRBJ1-1, with D possibly matching TRBD1 (6 bases). Trimming stripped 8 bases from V and 9 bases from J, with 22 bases between. Germline CDR1 and CDR2: MNHNY and SVGAGI (reference sequence). The CDR3 runs 14 residues. The CDR3 protein is CASGPARTVSKAFF. The DNA of the CDR3 is TGTGCCAGCGGCCCTGCAAGGACAGTCTCTAAAGCTTTCTTT.

CDR3 in DNA: TGTGCCAGCATCCAAGCAGGGGCTGCTGGAAACACCATATATTTT. It specifies CASIQAGAAGNTIYF. V is TRBV28 and J is TRBJ1-3; TRBD1 is a possible D gene (6 bases). There are 15 residues in the CDR3. Trimming shortened V by 7 bases and J by 2 bases, and 15 bases separated the two germline ends. Germline loops: CDR1 MDHEN, CDR2 SYDVKM.

The chain links TRBV11-2 to TRBJ1-1; no firm D call. CDR1 SGHAT and CDR2 FQNNGV come from the germline V gene. The CDR3 is 13 residues long. V was clipped by 5 bases and J by 5 bases, with 12 bases between them. Written as DNA, the CDR3 is TGTGCCAGCAGCCTGTCGAGATTAACTGAAGCTTTCTTT. As protein: CASSLSRLTEAFF.

V usage is TRBV7-2 and J usage is TRBJ1-2; D might be TRBD1 (5 bases). Trimming stripped 5 bases from V and 0 bases from J, with 10 bases between. The CDR3 sequence is 14 residues long. The V gene's germline CDR1 is SGHTA and CDR2 FQGNSA. The CDR3 DNA sequence: TGTGCCAGCAGCCCTACAGGACCTAACTATGGCTACACCTTC. It yields the protein CASSPTGPNYGYTF.

J is TRBJ1-2 and V is TRBV5-4, with 8 bases aligning to TRBD1. From germline, CDR1 is SGHNT and CDR2 YYREEE (reference sequence). The CDR3 has 16 residues. The V and J ends lost 4 bases and 2 bases, in that order; junction bases with no gene match: 10. The chain's CDR3 is CASSPSGQAINYGYTF. As DNA, the CDR3 is TGTGCCAGCAGCCCTTCGGGACAGGCGATCAACTATGGCTACACCTTC.

J is TRBJ1-1 and V is TRBV30; tentatively, D is TRBD1 (6 bases). This CDR3 contains 14 residues. The germline V gene has CDR1 GTSNPN and CDR2 SVGIG (reference sequence). V was cut by 1 base and J by 4 bases, with 13 bases left in between. The CDR3 DNA reads TGTGCCTGGAGTGAGAGACAGGACCTCACTGAAGCTTTCTTT. Its translation: CAWSERQDLTEAFF.

The gene calls are TRBV27 and TRBJ2-1, with TRBD1 identical over 8 bases. Germline CDR1 and CDR2: MNHEY and SMNVEV (reference sequence). The V segment lost 0 bases and the J segment 4 bases; nucleotides outside the gene matches: 8. The length of the CDR3 is 17 residues. CDR3 amino acids: CASSLSGGQGAYNEQFF. The CDR3 coding sequence is TGTGCCAGCAGTTTATCGGGTGGTCAGGGGGCTTACAATGAGCAGTTCTTC.

The chain recombines TRBV7-6 with TRBJ2-3, with 16 bases that match TRBD2. CDR1 is SGHVS and CDR2 is FNYEAQ in the germline V gene. This CDR3 has 18 amino acids. V trimming: 5 bases; J trimming: 3 bases; junction bases outside the gene matches: 8. The CDR3 DNA is TGTGCCAGCAGCCCTCGAACGGGACTAGCGGGAGGGACAGATACGCAGTATTTT. Its translation is CASSPRTGLAGGTDTQYF.

V and J are TRBV30 and TRBJ2-5; maybe TRBD1 (5 bases). The length of the CDR3 is 13 residues. V lost 0 bases, J lost 9 bases, and 14 bases lay in between. Germline CDR1 and CDR2: GTSNPN and SVGIG (reference sequence). The CDR3 DNA reads as TGTGCCTGGAGTGTAGAACAGGAAGGGTCCCAGTACTTC. This encodes CAWSVEQEGSQYF.

Only one count was recorded for this clone. The J gene is TRBJ2-5, the V gene TRBV5-5; D unresolved. The CDR3 is 15 residues long. CDR1 SGHKS and CDR2 YYEKEE come from the germline V gene (reference sequence). The V end was cut by 0 bases, the J end by 5 bases, with 14 bases between. In DNA, the CDR3 is TGTGCCAGCAGCTTGGGACCAACGCCCTTCGAGACCCAGTACTTC. Amino acids: CASSLGPTPFETQYF.

V is TRBV29-1 and J is TRBJ1-2; 11 positions agree with TRBD1. The CDR3 contains 16 residues. Unmatched junction bases numbered 7, after V lost 4 bases and J lost 0 bases. Germline CDR1 reads SQVTM; CDR2 reads ANQGSEA. CDR3: CSVGGTGGATNYGYTF. The CDR3 DNA is TGCAGCGTTGGGGGGACAGGGGGAGCAACTAACTATGGCTACACCTTC.

V is TRBV12-5 and J is TRBJ1-4; 7 nucleotides agree with TRBD1. The ends lost 4 bases at V and 8 bases at J; junction bases unmatched: 13. In germline, CDR1 is LGHNT, CDR2 FRNRAP. CDR3 length: 16 residues. CDR3 in DNA: TGTGCTAGTGGTTCCCGGGACAGAGTCGGGAGGGAAAAACTGTTTTTT. Protein sequence: CASGSRDRVGREKLFF. Full variable domain (outside the CDR3, taken from reference TRBV12-5 and TRBJ1-4): DARVTQTPRHKVTEMGQEVTMRCQPILGHNTVFWYRQTMMQGLELLAYFRNRAPLDDSGMPKDRFSAEMPDATLATLKIQPSEPRDSAVYFCASGSRDRVGREKLFFGSGTQLSVL.

The chain carries TRBV4-3 and TRBJ2-3; tentative D call: TRBD1 (6 bases). The germline V gene encodes CDR1 LGHNA and CDR2 YSLEER. The ends were cut back, 5 bases at V and 11 bases at J, with 17 bases in the middle. This CDR3 comprises 13 residues. The CDR3 bases are TGCGCCAGCAGCGAAGCAGGGGCGAGGGGGCAGTATTTT. This codes for CASSEAGARGQYF.

This clone was detected only once. This chain links TRBV2 with TRBJ2-6; D gene unclear. The CDR3 consists of 18 residues. V lost 5 bases to trimming and J lost 1 base, with 18 bases between them. Germline assignment: CDR1 SNHLY and CDR2 FYNNEI. CDR3 protein: CASSLMLIGLSGANVLTF. DNA for the CDR3: TGTGCCAGCAGTCTTATGCTTATAGGGTTGTCTGGGGCCAACGTCCTGACTTTC.

The rearrangement links TRBV5-4 to TRBJ1-1, with D possibly matching TRBD1 (5 bases). V was shortened by 6 bases and J by 2 bases, with 17 bases between the two germline ends. The germline V gene has CDR1 SGHNT and CDR2 YYREEE (reference sequence). This CDR3 has 15 residues. The CDR3 DNA reads as TGTGCCAGCAACTCGCCCCGGGACGGAAACACTGAAGCTTTCTTT. Residues: CASNSPRDGNTEAFF.

This chain uses TRBV6-6 with TRBJ2-7; D possibly uses TRBD1 or TRBD2 (5 bases each). V was cut by 0 bases and J by 6 bases, with 15 bases left in between. CDR3 length: 15 residues. The germline gives CDR1 MNHNY, CDR2 SVGAGI (reference sequence). The CDR3 bases are TGTGCCAGCAGTTACTCGAGAGGGGAGATAGGCGAGCAGTACTTC. Translating gives CASSYSRGEIGEQYF.

Here the CDR3 reads CASRDDSDYNSPLHF. CDR3 bases: TGTGCCAGCAGGGATGACAGTGACTATAATTCACCCCTCCACTTT. The V call is TRBV6-5, the J call TRBJ1-6, with D perhaps matching TRBD1 (5 bases). The CDR3 loop spans 15 amino acids. The germline V gene encodes CDR1 MNHEY and CDR2 SVGAGI. Trimming stripped 6 bases from V and 3 bases from J, with 12 bases between.

The genes are TRBV2 and TRBJ2-1, with D perhaps TRBD2 (5 bases). Trimming stripped 8 bases from V and 2 bases from J, with 13 bases between. The CDR3 covers 14 residues. The germline CDR1 and CDR2 sequences are SNHLY and FYNNEI. The DNA of the CDR3 is TGTGCCAGCGTGCCTTACGGGGCCTACAATGAGCAGTTCTTC. Translating it yields CASVPYGAYNEQFF.

The chain carries TRBV14 and TRBJ2-1; TRBD2 might be the D (6 bases). Germline loops: CDR1 SGHDN, CDR2 FVKESK. V was shortened by 1 base and J by 4 bases, with 14 bases between the two germline ends. The CDR3 totals 16 residues. The CDR3 is CASSQAAGTPYNEQFF. CDR3 DNA: TGTGCCAGCAGCCAAGCCGCGGGGACTCCTTACAATGAGCAGTTCTTC.

The chain recombines TRBV6-1 with TRBJ2-1; TRBD2 agrees at 10 bases. V shed 4 bases and J 0 bases; nucleotides not matched to a gene: 3. The CDR3 runs 16 residues. The germline gives CDR1 MNHNS, CDR2 SASEGT. The CDR3: CASSAPSGGSYNEQFF. CDR3 nucleotides: TGTGCCAGCAGTGCACCTAGCGGGGGCTCCTACAATGAGCAGTTCTTC.

The genes are TRBV6-6 and TRBJ1-5; no firm D call. Trimming stripped 2 bases from V and 2 bases from J, with 13 bases between. This CDR3 has 16 amino acids. Germline CDR1 reads MNHNY; CDR2 reads SVGAGI (reference sequence). The CDR3 is CASSYGLGMGNQPQHF. CDR3 sequence (DNA): TGTGCCAGCAGTTACGGATTGGGCATGGGCAATCAGCCCCAGCATTTT.

The gene calls are TRBV7-3 and TRBJ2-7; 14 bases match TRBD2. This CDR3 is built from 14 residues. The germline gives CDR1 SGHTA, CDR2 FQGTGA. J gave up 5 bases and V 5 bases, and 2 bases lay outside the gene matches. The CDR3 DNA is TGTGCCAGCAGCCCGGGACTAGCGGGGGACGAGCAGTACTTC. Translation gives CASSPGLAGDEQYF.

V usage is TRBV28 and J usage is TRBJ1-4; D is unresolved. The CDR3 contains 14 residues. Germline CDR1 and CDR2: MDHEN and SYDVKM. V lost 5 bases to trimming and J lost 1 base, with 8 bases between them. The CDR3 bases are TGTGCCAGCAGTGCACACCGAACTAATGAAAAACTGTTTTTT. Residues: CASSAHRTNEKLFF. The full variable domain, with the rest looked up from reference TRBV28 and TRBJ1-4, is DVKVTQSSRYLVKRTGEKVFLECVQDMDHENMFWYRQDPGLGLRLIYFSYDVKMKEKGDIPEGYSVSREKKERFSLILESASTNQTSMYLCASSAHRTNEKLFFGSGTQLSVL.